These T cell receptor beta chains were read from a single sample in a study of vaccination effects on CD4 cells after COVID-19. Antigens for these TCRs are unknown. This table comes from immunoSEQ multiplex PCR, and its TCRdb copy is limited to in-frame clones, with some not included. Among 35,000 to 50,000 clones listed, approximately 80% were seen once. Sequences were derived from CD4+ T cells from PBMCs cultured with HCoV-NL63 spike peptides, sampled before COVID-19 vaccination. These receptors were taken from a human donor who received a COVID-19 vaccine. CDR3s include the opening cysteine and the closing phenylalanine or tryptophan. D genes are given only for firm matches. Only part of the rows carry a size: once, few, many, or a class if the clone is expanded.

clone_size	d_call	v_call	j_call	cdr3_nt	cdr3_aa
.	TRBD1	TRBV19	TRBJ1-2	TGTGCCAGTAGGAACCGGGACAGGTCAGAAAGCTATGGCTACACCTTC	CASRNRDRSESYGYTF
.	.	TRBV19	TRBJ2-6	TGTGCCAGTAGGGAGGGAGGTGGGGCCAACGTCCTGACTTTC	CASREGGGANVLTF
.	.	TRBV6-5	TRBJ1-6	TGTGCCAGCAGGCGACCACAATCCGATTCACCCCTCCACTTT	CASRRPQSDSPLHF
.	TRBD1	TRBV5-1	TRBJ1-3	TGCGCCAGCAGCCGCCCCGACAGGGAGGGAAACACCATATATTTT	CASSRPDREGNTIYF
.	.	TRBV15	TRBJ2-5	TGTGCCACCAGCAGAGATACAGGGTGGCAAGAGACCCAGTACTTC	CATSRDTGWQETQYF
.	.	TRBV6-6	TRBJ2-3	TGTGCCAGCTCGGAACCCGGCACAGATACGCAGTATTTT	CASSEPGTDTQYF
.	.	TRBV6-5	TRBJ1-4	TGTGCCAGCAGTTACTCGAGGGGGGCTAATGAAAAACTGTTTTTT	CASSYSRGANEKLFF
.	TRBD2	TRBV28	TRBJ2-3	TGTGCCAGCAGTTTAGCGGGGGGTACAGATACGCAGTATTTT	CASSLAGGTDTQYF
few	.	TRBV10-3	TRBJ1-4	TGTGCCATCAGTGAGTCGGGAGGACTAGCTAATGAAAAACTGTTTTTT	CAISESGGLANEKLFF
once	.	TRBV20-1	TRBJ2-5	TGCAGTGCTAGTACGGACCAAGAGACCCAGTACTTC	CSASTDQETQYF
.	.	TRBV2	TRBJ1-1	TGTGCCAGCAGTGTAAACGGAATCCCCAACACTGAAGCTTTCTTT	CASSVNGIPNTEAFF
.	.	TRBV5-5	TRBJ1-1	TGTGCCAGCAGCATAAGGGACACCCTGGGGAACACTGAAGCTTTCTTT	CASSIRDTLGNTEAFF
.	TRBD1	TRBV5-1	TRBJ2-2	TGCGCCAGCAGCAGGGACAGGGGGAACACCGGGGAGCTGTTTTTT	CASSRDRGNTGELFF
.	.	TRBV5-8	TRBJ1-1	TGTGCCAGCCCCTGGGGAGTAGGACAGTCCTTGACTGAAGCTTTCTTT	CASPWGVGQSLTEAFF
.	TRBD2	TRBV10-2	TRBJ2-3	TGCGCCAGCAGTCGGGGGGGCCAGACAGATACGCAGTATTTT	CASSRGGQTDTQYF
.	TRBD1	TRBV18	TRBJ1-5	TGTGCCAGCTCGCTACAGGGGGTCAATCAGCCCCAGCATTTT	CASSLQGVNQPQHF
few	.	TRBV19	TRBJ1-2	TGTGCCAGTACTAGTCGCGGACAGTACTATGGCTACACCTTC	CASTSRGQYYGYTF
few	TRBD1	TRBV6-1	TRBJ1-5	TGTGCCAGCAGTGGGACAGGGGGCGCGGGCAATCAGCCCCAGCATTTT	CASSGTGGAGNQPQHF
.	.	TRBV5-5	TRBJ1-3	TGTGCCAGCAGCTTGGTTGGGGGCTCTAGCTCTGGAAACACCATATATTTT	CASSLVGGSSSGNTIYF
.	.	TRBV19	TRBJ2-4	TGTGCCAGTAATAGGGCCGGAGCCAAAAACATTCAGTACTTC	CASNRAGAKNIQYF
.	.	TRBV2	TRBJ1-6	TGTGCCAGCAGTGAAGCCAGGGTGAGTTCACCCCTCCACTTT	CASSEARVSSPLHF
.	.	TRBV4-3	TRBJ2-6	TGCGCCAGCAGTAACAGGTACGAGGGTCAAGTCCTGACTTTC	CASSNRYEGQVLTF
.	.	TRBV3-1/TRBV3-2	TRBJ1-3	TGTGCCAGCAGCCAAGGCAACACCATATATTTT	CASSQGNTIYF